The rows below give T cell receptor beta chains drawn from one sample of a study of blood T cell repertoires in COVID-19. Data came from immunoSEQ multiplex PCR; TCRdb stores just in-frame clones and leaves some out. The table has about 220,000 clones, roughly 85% seen once. Sequenced: peripheral blood. These TCRs come from a woman between 65 and 79 years old with COVID-19, enrolled during active disease. CDR3s include the opening cysteine and the closing phenylalanine or tryptophan. Clone size is shown for a subset of rows, as once, few, many or a class of expanded clone.

j_call v_call clone_size cdr3_aa
TRBJ1-4 TRBV30 NA CAWTRGWGTNEKLFF
TRBJ1-1 TRBV11-3 NA CASSLGGDVNTEAFF
TRBJ1-1 TRBV9 NA CASSQGVGNTEAFF
TRBJ2-7 TRBV29-1 NA CSVGDSLARYEQYF
TRBJ2-7 TRBV4-3 NA CASSRRSGGTPYEQYF
TRBJ1-5 TRBV19 NA CASSPAQGTYQPQHF
TRBJ2-1 TRBV4-1 NA CASSQETAGWNEQFF
TRBJ2-7 TRBV29-1 NA CSVEGDDRGPSYEQYF
TRBJ1-2 TRBV6-1 NA CASSGVRWDTANYGYTF
TRBJ2-7 TRBV19 NA CASSVSRTSGRSSYEQYF
TRBJ1-6 TRBV19 NA CASMGGRNSPLHF
TRBJ1-6 TRBV7-2 once CASSSGQGENNSPLHF
TRBJ2-7 TRBV6-5 NA CATGGGVYEQYF
TRBJ1-2 TRBV5-4 NA CASSSRDRGAGYTF
TRBJ2-7 TRBV7-2 once CASSLVVSYEQYF
TRBJ2-3 TRBV7-3 NA CASSSTGVGTDTQYF
TRBJ2-7 TRBV6-2/TRBV6-3 NA CASSSTERGFERYF
TRBJ1-2 TRBV3-1/TRBV3-2 NA CASSPWQASDYGYTF
TRBJ2-2 TRBV7-2 NA CASNRQTNTGELFF
TRBJ2-7 TRBV27 NA CASISWTGGAYEQYF
TRBJ2-1 TRBV6-4 NA CASSVGQGGDEQFF
TRBJ1-1 TRBV3-1/TRBV3-2 NA CASSRTRNTEAFF
TRBJ1-2 TRBV19 NA CASSNPGHLNANYGYTF
TRBJ1-1 TRBV9 NA CASGTGTFNTEAFF
TRBJ2-3 TRBV24-1 NA CATSGGSTDTQYF
TRBJ1-2 TRBV5-1 NA CASSFQTGYGYTF
TRBJ1-2 TRBV5-1 NA CASSSGQGYGYTF
TRBJ2-1 TRBV7-6 few CASSHPTRTYNEQFF
TRBJ2-7 TRBV19 NA CASSPGLARAREQYF
TRBJ1-3 TRBV9 NA CASSVAGTGGSGNTIYF
TRBJ1-5 TRBV5-8 NA CASSDISYSYQPQHF
TRBJ1-2 TRBV11-3 NA CASSQGASGYTF
TRBJ2-5 TRBV6-2/TRBV6-3 once CASSSRATFGTQYF
TRBJ2-2 TRBV5-1 few CASTNPGLTGELFF
TRBJ1-1 TRBV11-3 NA CASSLDGSKPKAFF
TRBJ2-1 TRBV19 NA CASRRFSGSLSSYNEQFF
TRBJ1-4 TRBV19 NA CASRPGVATNEKLFF
TRBJ1-2 TRBV7-2 once CASSPTGGYGYTF
TRBJ1-2 TRBV6-2/TRBV6-3 NA CASSGVAGNYGYTF
TRBJ1-2 TRBV5-1 NA CASSLGGAGQGYTF
TRBJ1-2 TRBV27 NA CASSLGTPGSEGYTF
TRBJ1-1 TRBV27 NA CASRLQGELGTEAFF
TRBJ2-5 TRBV5-1 NA CASSRRLAGEQETQYF
TRBJ1-2 TRBV29-1 NA CSVETGYGYTF
TRBJ2-7 TRBV11-2 NA CASSFGQGPYEQYF
TRBJ2-1 TRBV3-1/TRBV3-2 NA CASRTPSGRWYNEQFF